The clone carrying this T cell receptor beta chain showed up just once. Its antigen is still unknown. These data belong to a study of cytomegalovirus exposure and HLA in healthy donors. Study results and caveats: The study labeled more than 150 TCR beta chains cytomegalovirus-associated.

Assay: immunoSEQ multiplex PCR; the TCRdb copy retains only in-frame clones and omits some. The sample has more than 70,000 clones; over 90% are singletons. The sample taken for sequencing was PBMCs. This sequence was found in a young woman in good health and CMV-seronegative.

In nucleotides, the CDR3 is TGTGCCAGCAGTGAGACAGGGTTTGAGAAGTACTTC. Translation gives CASSETGFEKYF. The V call is TRBV2, the J call TRBJ2-7, with TRBD1 matching over 7 bases. J gave up 11 bases and V 3 bases, and 7 bases lay outside the gene matches. This CDR3 has 12 amino acids. The germline V gene has CDR1 SNHLY and CDR2 FYNNEI. The complete variable domain, with remaining parts taken from reference TRBV2 and TRBJ2-7, reads EPEVTQTPSHQVTQMGQEVILRCVPISNHLYFYWYRQILGQKVEFLVSFYNNEISEKSEIFDDQFSVERPDGSNFTLKIRSTKLEDSAMYFCASSETGFEKYFGPGTRLTVT.